The 21 T cell receptor beta chains presented below share a single source sample, sequenced in a study of shared clonotypes between healthy human individuals. Libraries were prepared by immunoSEQ multiplex PCR; TCRdb keeps only in-frame clonotypes and omits some of them. The data show some 2,500,000 clones, with roughly 90% seen just once and approximately 0.41% held by the top ten. Sequenced material: naive CD4+ T cells from PBMCs. The subset was: CD45RA+ positively selected. The receptors come from a man aged 18 to 29 in good health. Some clones in this sample may be carry-over from other donors' samples.

The V and J genes are TRBV29-1 and TRBJ2-6; 12 bases agree with TRBD1. This CDR3 is built from 17 residues. The germline V gene has CDR1 SQVTM and CDR2 ANQGSEA. After removal of 6 bases from V and 0 bases from J, the junction contained 6 bases not matched to a gene. The CDR3 sequence is CSVVPGQGASGANVLTF. The CDR3, as DNA: TGCAGCGTAGTTCCGGGACAGGGGGCCTCTGGGGCCAACGTCCTGACTTTC.

The chain carries TRBV7-2 and TRBJ2-6, with TRBD1 matching over 7 bases. CDR1 and CDR2 from the germline V gene are SGHTA and FQGNSA. The V segment lost 5 bases and the J segment 2 bases; nucleotides outside the gene matches: 6. The CDR3 runs to 16 residues. For the CDR3, the DNA is TGTGCCAGCAGCCAAGAAACAGGGGCTGGGGCCAACGTCCTGACTTTC. This gives the protein CASSQETGAGANVLTF.

The rearrangement joins TRBV28 to TRBJ2-2; TRBD2 matches at 10 bases. The CDR3 contains 20 residues. Germline V gene data show CDR1 as MDHEN and CDR2 as SYDVKM. V lost 2 bases and J lost 1; bases outside the gene matches: 13. The chain's CDR3 is CASSLPLAGTHYRNTGELFF. In DNA, the CDR3 is TGTGCCAGCAGTTTACCACTAGCGGGAACCCACTATAGGAACACCGGGGAGCTGTTTTTT.

The chain combines TRBV19 with TRBJ2-2; D uncertain. Looked up from germline, CDR1 is LNHDA and CDR2 is SQIVND (reference sequence). V dropped 1 base and J dropped 4 bases, with 13 bases sitting between them. The CDR3 has 16 residues. CDR3 loop: CASSIAAVPITGELFF. In nucleotides, the CDR3 is TGTGCCAGTAGTATAGCTGCTGTACCCATCACCGGGGAGCTGTTTTTT.

The rearrangement links TRBV6-5 to TRBJ2-2; D is undetermined. The V end was cut by 5 bases, the J end by 6 bases, with 10 bases between. This CDR3 contains 13 residues. Looked up from germline, CDR1 is MNHEY and CDR2 is SVGAGI. The CDR3 bases are TGTGCCAGCAGTCCCTTTCTGGCCGGGGAGCTGTTTTTT. It is translated as CASSPFLAGELFF.

The chain recombines TRBV19 with TRBJ2-2; TRBD1 might be the D (5 bases). The CDR3 extends over 14 amino acids. The V gene lost 6 bases and the J gene lost 5 bases, with 13 bases spanning the gap. The germline gives CDR1 LNHDA, CDR2 SQIVND (reference sequence). CDR3 amino acids: CASRSQGGTGELFF. DNA for the CDR3: TGTGCCAGTAGAAGCCAGGGCGGAACCGGGGAGCTGTTTTTT. Based on the CDR3 plus reference TRBV19 and TRBJ2-2, the full variable domain is DGGITQSPKYLFRKEGQNVTLSCEQNLNHDAMYWYRQDPGQGLRLIYYSQIVNDFQKGDIAEGYSVSREKKESFPLTVTSAQKNPTAFYLCASRSQGGTGELFFGEGSRLTVL.

The chain employs TRBV5-5 and TRBJ2-7, with D hard to call. The V gene lost 4 bases and the J gene lost 6 bases, with 23 bases spanning the gap. CDR1 is SGHKS, CDR2 YYEKEE, per germline (reference sequence). The CDR3 is 16 residues long. CDR3 in amino acids: CASSRDFQTAPPEQYF. The CDR3 nucleotides read TGTGCCAGCAGCCGAGACTTCCAGACCGCCCCTCCCGAGCAGTACTTC.

V is TRBV15 and J is TRBJ2-5; TRBD1 matches at 10 bases. From germline, CDR1 is LNHNV and CDR2 YYDKDF (reference sequence). The CDR3 runs to 15 residues. V was pared by 8 bases and J by 5 bases, with 11 bases of the junction left unmatched. The CDR3 spells CATQIRQGAWETQYF. In DNA form, the CDR3 reads TGTGCCACCCAAATTAGACAGGGGGCGTGGGAGACCCAGTACTTC.

The chain couples TRBV10-3 to TRBJ1-5, with TRBD1 matching 9 bases. Losses at the gene ends were 6 bases for V and 6 bases for J; bases not matched to a gene: 6. The germline V gene has CDR1 ENHRY and CDR2 SYGVKD. There are 14 residues in the CDR3. The CDR3 coding sequence is TGTGCCATCAGCACACAGGGGGCAAGTCAGCCCCAGCATTTT. It translates to CAISTQGASQPQHF.

A remark on this clone: The sample carries other DNA sequences with the same CDR3. The chain uses TRBV15 and TRBJ2-5, with a possible D match to TRBD2 (5 bases). The CDR3 contains 13 residues. Germline CDR1 is LNHNV and CDR2 is YYDKDF (reference sequence). The V gene lost 0 bases and the J gene lost 5 bases, with 7 bases spanning the gap. CDR3 bases: TGTGCCACCAGCAGAGATAGGGAGGAGACCCAGTACTTC. As protein: CATSRDREETQYF.

The chain is built from TRBV28 and TRBJ2-1, with 8 bases aligning to TRBD2. With 3 bases clipped from V and 4 bases from J, the junction kept 11 bases outside the gene matches. CDR3 length: 17 residues. CDR1 is MDHEN, CDR2 SYDVKM, per germline. The CDR3 nucleotides are TGTGCCAGCAGTTTGAGAGGTTGGTTAGCGGGGTACAATGAGCAGTTCTTC. It yields the protein CASSLRGWLAGYNEQFF.

The table lists this clone with a count of one. V usage is TRBV29-1 and J usage is TRBJ2-2, with D possibly TRBD2 on 6 matching bases. The CDR3 extends over 14 amino acids. Trimming took 4 bases from V and 7 from J, leaving 16 bases between them. The germline CDR1 and CDR2 sequences are SQVTM and ANQGSEA. CDR3 nucleotide sequence: TGCAGCGTTGTAGGCGCGGGACGGGGCGGGGAGCTGTTTTTT. As protein: CSVVGAGRGGELFF.

The V and J genes are TRBV5-4 and TRBJ2-1; D ambiguous. Trimming removed 0 bases from V and 9 bases from J, with 10 bases in between. CDR1 is SGHNT, CDR2 YYREEE, per germline (reference sequence). The CDR3 contains 13 residues. The CDR3 DNA follows: TGTGCCAGCAGCTTGGAGAGACGAGGTGAGCAGTTCTTC. This translates into CASSLERRGEQFF.

The rearrangement joins TRBV18 to TRBJ2-2, with 10 bases fitting TRBD1. The CDR3 contains 17 residues. The junction had 8 bases not matched to a gene; V was cut back by 5 bases and J by 2 bases. Germline V gene data show CDR1 as KGHSH and CDR2 as LQKENI. CDR3 sequence: CASSTTGGSVNTGELFF. The CDR3 coding sequence is TGTGCCAGCTCAACGACAGGGGGCTCGGTTAACACCGGGGAGCTGTTTTTT.

A word on this clone: Other DNA sequences within the sample encode an identical CDR3. This rearrangement joins TRBV5-1 to TRBJ1-2; D remains ambiguous. Germline V lookup: CDR1 SGHRS, CDR2 YFSETQ. Between the trimmed V and J ends, which lost 0 bases and 8 bases, there was a span of 8 bases. This CDR3 has 12 amino acids. CDR3 nucleotides: TGCGCCAGCAGCTTGGGGGAAGGGGGCTACACCTTC. This encodes CASSLGEGGYTF.

V is TRBV15 and J is TRBJ2-2; D may be TRBD2 (5 bases). Per the germline V gene, CDR1 is LNHNV and CDR2 is YYDKDF (reference sequence). This CDR3 contains 15 residues. With 5 bases removed from V and 0 bases from J, the gap between germline ends came to 10 bases. This CDR3 is CATSFERPNTGELFF. In DNA, the CDR3 is TGTGCCACCAGCTTTGAGCGGCCGAACACCGGGGAGCTGTTTTTT.

This clone occurred once. The J gene is TRBJ1-5, the V gene TRBV6-1; D is uncertain. The CDR3 covers 14 residues. Germline V CDR1 and CDR2: MNHNS, SASEGT. Trimming left V 7 bases short and J 2 bases short, with 12 bases between. DNA for the CDR3: TGTGCCAGCACCGAAGGGAGGCGCAATCAGCCCCAGCATTTT. Protein sequence: CASTEGRRNQPQHF.

This chain connects TRBV19 to TRBJ2-7; D call uncertain. This CDR3 is built from 15 residues. V was trimmed by 4 bases and J by 7 bases, leaving 20 bases between them. Germline CDR1 LNHDA, CDR2 SQIVND (reference sequence). The CDR3 coding sequence is TGTGCCAGTAGTAGGATCCCTGGTGCCGGTACAGAGCAGTACTTC. Amino acid sequence: CASSRIPGAGTEQYF.

In this sample, this clone turned up a few times. The chain has TRBV9 and TRBJ1-1; D might be TRBD1 (5 bases). Trimming took 4 bases from V and 5 from J, leaving 9 bases between them. The CDR3 spans 12 residues. Germline V gives CDR1 SGDLS, CDR2 YYNGEE. CDR3 loop: CASSPQGTEAFF. In DNA, the CDR3 is TGTGCCAGCAGCCCCCAGGGAACTGAAGCTTTCTTT.

The chain links TRBV28 to TRBJ2-7; D is possibly TRBD1 or TRBD2 (5 bases each). This CDR3 is built from 14 residues. From germline, CDR1 is MDHEN and CDR2 SYDVKM. V dropped 5 bases and J dropped 6 bases, with 17 bases sitting between them. The CDR3 loop reads CASSIPGVRGEQYF. The CDR3 DNA is TGTGCCAGCAGTATCCCCGGGGTTAGGGGCGAGCAGTACTTC.

V and J are TRBV5-4 and TRBJ2-1, with D tentatively TRBD1 (5 bases). Between the trimmed V and J ends, which lost 2 bases and 4 bases, there was a span of 7 bases. This CDR3 has 13 amino acids. Germline V lookup: CDR1 SGHNT, CDR2 YYREEE (reference sequence). CDR3 nucleotides: TGTGCCAGCAGCTTAAGACAGTACAATGAGCAGTTCTTC. As protein: CASSLRQYNEQFF.